The 4 T cell receptor beta chains listed next were all sequenced from one sample in a study of post-analysis software for immune sequencing data. Study-level results: Relative to controls, patients had several TRBV segments at higher frequency, with TRBV5-6, TRBV5-1 and TRBV20-1 among these.

Carried by the TCR beta cDNA libraries were unique molecular identifiers. MiXCR, applied by TCRdb to the PCR reads, yields one record per CDR3 protein. Of around 400,000 distinct CDR3 sequences in the sample, about a third were seen once. No antigen is known for these receptors. The sample was blood. These receptors were taken from a girl between 5 and 17 years old with multiple sclerosis.

Note on this clonotype: The junction does not match germline at one end; this may be a read error. V usage is TRBV10-3 and J usage is TRBJ2-5; D ambiguous. In germline, CDR1 is ENHRY, CDR2 SYGVKD. This CDR3 is 13 amino acids long. The CDR3 is CTISERPEETQYF. The DNA for the CDR3 is TGTACCATCAGTGAACGGCCGGAGGAGACCCAGTACTTC.

This clonotype turned up a few times. The CDR3 spells CASGAGRDTQYF. CDR3 nucleotides: TGTGCCAGCGGAGCGGGGCGGGATACGCAGTATTTT. The rearrangement uses TRBV7-8 and TRBJ2-3; 7 bases are a match to TRBD2. Germline V gene lookup returns CDR1 SGHVS and CDR2 FQNEAQ. The CDR3 has 12 amino acids. V lost 8 bases to trimming and J lost 6 bases; unmatched junction nucleotides: 5.

The J gene is TRBJ1-1, the V gene TRBV4-1; D is possibly TRBD1 (5 bases). The CDR3 has 16 residues. Germline values: CDR1 MGHRA, CDR2 YSYEKL. V was pared by 0 bases and J by 0 bases, with 11 bases between. CDR3 region: CASSQDPQGMNTEAFF. DNA for the CDR3: TGCGCCAGCAGCCAAGATCCCCAGGGAATGAACACTGAAGCTTTCTTT.

This clonotype was counted between two and nine times. The chain carries TRBV25-1 and TRBJ1-2; maybe TRBD1 (5 bases). Trimming took off 8 bases at V and 4 bases at J, with 8 bases between the two ends. The CDR3 runs to 11 residues. CDR1 is MGHDK, CDR2 SYGVNS, per germline. The CDR3 here is CASAGFYGYTF. The CDR3 DNA is TGTGCCAGCGCAGGGTTCTATGGCTACACCTTC.